What follows describes a single TCR beta chain. The antigen remains undetermined. Time point meaning: pretreatment peripheral blood. V lost 8 bases to trimming and J lost 4 bases, with 15 bases between them. CDR1 is SGHDN, CDR2 FVKESK, per germline. This CDR3 is 13 amino acids long. Data came from immunoSEQ multiplex PCR; TCRdb stores just in-frame clones and leaves some out. Counted here are 35,000 to 45,000 clones, around nine tenths occurring once; the ten biggest clones make up more than 20%. These data originate in a study of PD-L1 blockade in urothelial cancer. In the study overall: The median number of T cells present in blood samples was some 140,000.

Study-wide results and caveats: In blood sampled pretreatment, TCR clonality below the median predicted better survival. Enhanced expansion of tumor-associated blood clones at 3 weeks characterized durable-benefit patients.

The sequence derives from a donor aged 40 or older with urothelial cancer. The starting material was PBMCs, obtained around atezolizumab (anti-PD-L1) treatment. The rearrangement uses TRBV14 and TRBJ2-7; weak D call: TRBD2 (6 bases). The CDR3 loop is CASAPGGAYEQYF. CDR3 coding DNA: TGTGCCAGCGCCCCCGGGGGAGCTTACGAGCAGTACTTC.